A selection of T cell receptor beta chains follows, all from one sample in a study of blood T cell repertoires in COVID-19. Method: immunoSEQ multiplex PCR; TCRdb's copy keeps in-frame clones and lacks some. This sample has just under 350,000 clones, with over 70% found just once. What was sequenced was peripheral blood. The receptors derive from a woman aged 45-60 years with COVID-19, enrolled during active disease. The CDR3 runs from the conserved cysteine through the conserved F or W. Each record gives: J gene, V gene, D gene, clone size, CDR3 protein, CDR3 DNA. D genes are given only for firm matches. Rows give clone size only sometimes, using once, few, many, or a class for an expanded clone.

>TRBJ2-2|TRBV18|NA|NA
CASSRTVGVGELFF
TGTGCCAGCTCCCGAACTGTCGGAGTCGGGGAGCTGTTTTTT
>TRBJ1-1|TRBV3-1/TRBV3-2|NA|NA
CASSPLGQRNTEAFF
TGTGCCAGCAGCCCTCTAGGACAGAGGAACACTGAAGCTTTCTTT
>TRBJ2-5|TRBV9|NA|few
CASSVEVGEETQYF
TGTGCCAGCAGCGTAGAAGTCGGGGAAGAGACCCAGTACTTC
>TRBJ2-1|TRBV7-2|TRBD1|few
CASSLAAGGAYNEQFF
TGTGCCAGCAGCTTAGCCGCAGGGGGCGCATACAATGAGCAGTTCTTC
>TRBJ2-3|TRBV9|TRBD2|once
CASSAISGRATADTQYF
TGTGCCAGCAGCGCAATTAGCGGGAGGGCCACAGCAGATACGCAGTATTTT
>TRBJ2-5|TRBV7-2|NA|few
CASSLGTRGTQYF
TGTGCCAGCAGCTTAGGTACCAGAGGGACCCAGTACTTC
>TRBJ1-2|TRBV5-1|TRBD1|NA
CASSVGQGARGYGYTF
TGCGCCAGCAGCGTCGGACAGGGGGCCCGCGGCTATGGCTACACCTTC
>TRBJ1-2|TRBV6-6|TRBD1|once
CASSPDRGRGGYTF
TGTGCCAGCAGTCCGGACAGGGGGCGAGGCGGCTACACCTTC
>TRBJ1-5|TRBV6-5|TRBD1|NA
CASSRDRAQPQHF
TGTGCCAGCAGCAGAGACAGGGCTCAGCCCCAGCATTTT
>TRBJ1-4|TRBV6-5|NA|NA
CASSYVRGMREKLFF
TGTGCCAGCAGTTACGTAAGGGGAATGAGGGAAAAACTGTTTTTT
>TRBJ1-3|TRBV19|NA|NA
CASTPRESGNTIYF
TGTGCCAGTACCCCCCGGGAGTCTGGAAACACCATATATTTT
>TRBJ2-2|TRBV7-6|NA|NA
CASSPTGSGAGTNTGELFF
TGTGCCAGCAGCCCAACAGGTTCGGGTGCGGGGACGAACACCGGGGAGCTGTTTTTT
>TRBJ2-2|TRBV5-1|TRBD2|NA
CASSLGLAGGTGELFF
TGCGCCAGCAGCTTGGGGCTAGCGGGAGGCACCGGGGAGCTGTTTTTT
>TRBJ2-2|TRBV7-8|TRBD1|NA
CASSLFGTANTGELFF
TGTGCCAGCAGCTTATTCGGGACAGCGAACACCGGGGAGCTGTTTTTT
>TRBJ1-1|TRBV7-9|NA|NA
CASSTRDYFTEAFF
TGTGCCAGCAGCACCCGGGACTATTTCACTGAAGCTTTCTTT
>TRBJ2-1|TRBV7-2|NA|NA
CASSWVAEPYNEQFF
TGTGCCAGCAGCTGGGTGGCGGAACCCTACAATGAGCAGTTCTTC
>TRBJ1-1|TRBV6-1|NA|NA
CASSVRPGVRMNTEAFF
TGTGCCAGCAGTGTTAGACCCGGGGTACGCATGAACACTGAAGCTTTCTTT
>TRBJ2-3|TRBV21-1|NA|NA
CARPGTSGSIDTQYF
TGTGCCAGACCCGGGACTAGCGGGAGCATAGATACGCAGTATTTT
>TRBJ2-1|TRBV5-1|TRBD2|NA
CASRTSGGNEQFF
TGCGCCAGCAGGACTAGCGGGGGCAATGAGCAGTTCTTC
>TRBJ1-2|TRBV6-6|NA|NA
CASTLVAGTNYGYTF
TGTGCCAGCACTTTGGTGGCAGGAACTAACTATGGCTACACCTTC
>TRBJ1-2|TRBV7-9|NA|NA
CASSLQGGYTF
TGTGCCAGCAGCTTGCAGGGTGGCTACACCTTC
>TRBJ1-1|TRBV13|TRBD1|medium-sized
CASSSPQGVYTEAFF
TGTGCCAGCAGCTCCCCACAGGGGGTTTACACTGAAGCTTTCTTT
>TRBJ2-7|TRBV6-5|TRBD2|NA
CASILTSGKYEQYF
TGTGCCAGCATTCTTACTAGCGGGAAATACGAGCAGTACTTC
>TRBJ1-2|TRBV6-5|NA|NA
CASRPGGGNYGYTF
TGTGCCAGCAGGCCCGGGGGGGGCAACTATGGCTACACCTTC
>TRBJ1-2|TRBV10-2|NA|NA
CASSEWQNYGYTF
TGCGCCAGCAGTGAGTGGCAGAACTATGGCTACACCTTC
>TRBJ2-3|TRBV19|TRBD1|NA
CASSVWTGGTDTQYF
TGTGCCAGTAGTGTCTGGACAGGGGGCACAGATACGCAGTATTTT
>TRBJ1-1|TRBV6-5|TRBD1|NA
CASSTGGPTEAFF
TGTGCCAGCAGCACAGGGGGCCCGACTGAAGCTTTCTTT
>TRBJ2-5|TRBV3-1/TRBV3-2|NA|NA
CASEHSGTHQETQYF
TGTGCCAGCGAACACTCCGGGACTCACCAAGAGACCCAGTACTTC
>TRBJ2-1|TRBV7-9|TRBD2|NA
CASSFAGTSGNNEQFF
TGTGCCAGCAGCTTCGCCGGGACTAGCGGGAACAATGAGCAGTTCTTC
>TRBJ1-2|TRBV7-8|TRBD1|NA
CASSSGQGYGYTF
TGTGCCAGCAGCTCCGGACAGGGCTATGGCTACACCTTC
>TRBJ1-1|TRBV5-1|NA|NA
CASSADPAGTEAFF
TGCGCCAGCAGCGCCGATCCAGCAGGAACTGAAGCTTTCTTT
>TRBJ2-1|TRBV7-3|TRBD2|NA
CASKRASGSLNEQFF
TGTGCCAGCAAACGCGCTAGCGGGAGTCTCAATGAGCAGTTCTTC
>TRBJ2-7|TRBV9|TRBD2|NA
CASSPSRLAGVGEQYF
TGTGCCAGCAGCCCGAGTAGACTAGCGGGAGTGGGCGAGCAGTACTTC
>TRBJ2-2|TRBV6-5|NA|NA
CASSYTGSGELFF
TGTGCCAGCAGTTACACAGGTTCCGGGGAGCTGTTTTTT
>TRBJ2-1|TRBV5-4|TRBD2|once
CASSFAGGANEQFF
TGTGCCAGCAGCTTCGCGGGAGGGGCCAATGAGCAGTTCTTC
>TRBJ1-2|TRBV12-3/TRBV12-4|TRBD1|NA
CASSSRDRGYTF
TGTGCCAGCAGTTCCCGGGACAGAGGTTACACCTTC
>TRBJ1-6|TRBV3-1/TRBV3-2|TRBD1|NA
CASSQAEGGTSPLHF
TGTGCCAGCAGCCAGGCAGAAGGGGGCACATCACCCCTCCACTTT
>TRBJ1-2|TRBV29-1|TRBD1|NA
CSVVGQGYGYTF
TGCAGCGTTGTGGGACAGGGGTATGGCTACACCTTC
>TRBJ1-1|TRBV30|NA|NA
CAWRRGSAFF
TGTGCCTGGAGGCGGGGATCAGCTTTCTTT
>TRBJ1-5|TRBV24-1|NA|NA
CATSDSVNQPQHF
TGTGCCACCAGTGATTCGGTTAATCAGCCCCAGCATTTT
>TRBJ1-2|TRBV20-1|TRBD1|NA
CSGKTGYGYTF
TGCAGTGGCAAGACAGGGTATGGCTACACCTTC
>TRBJ2-1|TRBV5-1|NA|NA
CASSFSQYYNEQFF
TGCGCCAGCAGCTTCTCACAGTACTACAATGAGCAGTTCTTC
>TRBJ1-1|TRBV11-3|TRBD1|NA
CASRTGGTEAFF
TGTGCCAGCAGAACAGGGGGAACTGAAGCTTTCTTT
>TRBJ2-5|TRBV7-6|NA|few
CASSSWVASVQETQYF
TGTGCCAGCAGTTCTTGGGTCGCTAGCGTCCAAGAGACCCAGTACTTC
>TRBJ1-2|TRBV30|NA|NA
CAWGDISAGVRRGGYTF
TGTGCCTGGGGCGATATAAGCGCAGGCGTCCGAAGGGGGGGCTACACCTTC
>TRBJ2-3|TRBV11-2|TRBD2|NA
CASSSTAGFTDTQYF
TGTGCCAGCAGCTCCACAGCGGGGTTCACAGATACGCAGTATTTT
>TRBJ1-2|TRBV3-1/TRBV3-2|TRBD1|NA
CASSQNRGGYGYTF
TGTGCCAGCAGCCAAAACAGGGGAGGCTATGGCTACACCTTC
>TRBJ2-1|TRBV9|TRBD1|NA
CASSVDVQGVNEQFF
TGTGCCAGCAGCGTAGATGTTCAGGGGGTGAATGAGCAGTTCTTC
>TRBJ1-2|TRBV3-1/TRBV3-2|TRBD1|few
CASSQRDRGLGYTF
TGTGCCAGCAGCCAACGCGACAGGGGGCTGGGCTACACCTTC
>TRBJ1-4|TRBV18|NA|NA
CASSPLKTVLNEKLFF
TGTGCCAGCTCACCCCTCAAGACAGTGCTTAATGAAAAACTGTTTTTT
>TRBJ2-1|TRBV9|TRBD1|NA
CASSLQGINYNEQFF
TGTGCCAGCAGCCTACAGGGGATCAACTACAATGAGCAGTTCTTC
>TRBJ2-7|TRBV5-1|TRBD2|NA
CASSVGLAGTYEQYF
TGCGCCAGCAGCGTCGGACTAGCGGGGACCTACGAGCAGTACTTC
>TRBJ2-1|TRBV19|NA|NA
CASSIASRATYNEQFF
TGTGCCAGTAGTATAGCATCCAGGGCCACCTACAATGAGCAGTTCTTC
>TRBJ2-7|TRBV11-2|TRBD2|once
CASSSGTSAPYEQYF
TGTGCCAGCAGCTCCGGGACTAGCGCACCCTACGAGCAGTACTTC
>TRBJ2-3|TRBV30|NA|NA
CAWTVLTDTQYF
TGTGCCTGGACCGTACTCACAGATACGCAGTATTTT